Listed here are 20 T cell receptor beta chains from one sample, sequenced in a study of graft-versus-host responses after intestinal transplantation. These receptors have no known antigen. The table came from immunoSEQ multiplex PCR; TCRdb's copy has only in-frame clones and leaves some out. Among fewer than 150,000 clones listed, approximately 94% were seen once. Sequencing was performed on unstimulated CD4+ T cells sorted from spleen or lymph node cells, taken before intestinal transplant. The receptors originated from a human donor who received an intestinal transplant.

The chain carries TRBV11-3 and TRBJ1-2; D is possibly TRBD1 (5 bases). With 3 bases removed from V and 8 bases from J, the gap between germline ends came to 16 bases. Germline assignment: CDR1 SGHNT and CDR2 YENEEA. The CDR3 totals 14 residues. The CDR3 sequence: CASSFTGLSGGYTF. The CDR3 bases are TGTGCCAGCAGCTTCACGGGGCTTAGTGGAGGCTACACCTTC.

The CDR3 loop is CASSLASRGVYEQYF. CDR3 nucleotide sequence: TGTGCCAGCAGCTTAGCCTCGCGGGGGGTCTACGAGCAGTACTTC. The chain has TRBV11-3 and TRBJ2-7, with 8 bases lining up with TRBD2. The ends lost 1 base at V and 3 bases at J; junction bases unmatched: 5. Germline V gives CDR1 SGHNT, CDR2 YENEEA. The CDR3 length is 15 residues. The variable domain in full, with the rest retrieved from reference TRBV11-3 and TRBJ2-7, is EAGVVQSPRYKIIEKKQPVAFWCNPISGHNTLYWYLQNLGQGPELLIRYENEEAVDDSQLPKDRFSAERLKGVDSTLKIQPAELGDSAVYLCASSLASRGVYEQYFGPGTRLTVT.

This clone was seen only once. This chain links TRBV6-7 with TRBJ2-1; no reliable D call. TRBV6-7 is an ORF, and what it does is uncertain. This CDR3 spans 14 amino acids. Trimming cost V 0 bases and J 5 bases, with 8 bases left between them. CDR3 residues: CASSYSNEDNEQFF. The CDR3 DNA sequence: TGTGCCAGCAGTTACTCGAATGAGGACAATGAGCAGTTCTTC.

The gene calls are TRBV29-1 and TRBJ2-3; possible D gene TRBD1, 6 bases. The germline V gene has CDR1 SQVTM and CDR2 ANQGSEA. V gave up 6 bases and J gave up 7 bases, with 20 bases separating them. The CDR3 length is 14 residues. The CDR3 protein is CSVQGNGPRNTQYF. The CDR3 coding sequence is TGCAGCGTCCAGGGGAACGGACCTAGGAATACGCAGTATTTT.

This clone was detected once. This chain uses TRBV10-3 with TRBJ1-2, with a weak D call TRBD1 (6 bases). Germline CDR1 ENHRY, CDR2 SYGVKD. CDR3 size: 18 residues. The germline V and J ends were trimmed by 0 bases and 8 bases, with 25 bases remaining between them. The CDR3 loop reads CAISESGWLTGGQKGYTF. The CDR3 DNA sequence: TGTGCCATCAGTGAGTCGGGTTGGTTGACAGGCGGCCAGAAGGGCTACACCTTC.

The chain employs TRBV6-5 and TRBJ1-1, with no clear D. With 0 bases removed from V and 5 bases from J, the gap between germline ends came to 10 bases. The CDR3 is 14 residues long. The V gene's germline CDR1 is MNHEY and CDR2 SVGAGI. The CDR3 nucleotides read TGTGCCAGCAGTTACTCGACTGGGAAGACTGAAGCTTTCTTT. Its translation is CASSYSTGKTEAFF.

V usage is TRBV6-1 and J usage is TRBJ1-1; D is undetermined. Trimming took off 4 bases at V and 2 bases at J, with 8 bases between the two ends. The CDR3 has 13 residues. The V gene's germline CDR1 is MNHNS and CDR2 SASEGT. The CDR3 sequence: CASSVSVNTEAFF. The CDR3 region has the DNA TGTGCCAGCAGTGTGTCGGTCAACACTGAAGCTTTCTTT.

This rearrangement joins TRBV11-2 to TRBJ1-2, with D perhaps TRBD1 (5 bases). Germline-derived CDR1 and CDR2 are SGHAT and FQNNGV. The length of the CDR3 is 14 residues. Trimming left V 1 base short and J 5 bases short, with 11 bases between. CDR3 nucleotide sequence: TGTGCCAGCAGCTTAGGGGGTCAGGGATATGGCTACACCTTC. This encodes CASSLGGQGYGYTF.

This clone appeared a single time. This chain joins TRBV11-1 and TRBJ2-3; 13 nucleotides agree with TRBD2. Germline loops: CDR1 SGHAT, CDR2 FQDESV (reference sequence). This CDR3 contains 16 residues. The V gene end was trimmed by 6 bases and the J gene end by 5 bases; junction bases not matched to a gene: 8. The CDR3 here is CASRRTSGGPIDTQYF. The CDR3 nucleotides are TGTGCCAGCAGAAGGACTAGCGGGGGCCCTATAGATACGCAGTATTTT.

The CDR3 is CASRLGQGNGELFF. In nucleotides, the CDR3 is TGTGCCAGCCGCTTGGGGCAGGGCAACGGGGAGCTGTTTTTT. The chain has TRBV27 and TRBJ2-2, with D perhaps TRBD1 (5 bases). The CDR3 has 14 residues. Germline V CDR1 and CDR2: MNHEY, SMNVEV (reference sequence). Between the trimmed V and J ends, which lost 8 bases and 7 bases, there was a span of 17 bases.

The chain carries TRBV5-5 and TRBJ2-2; D unclear. The CDR3 is 15 residues long. Germline CDR1 and CDR2: SGHKS and YYEKEE (reference sequence). The germline V and J ends were trimmed by 0 bases and 2 bases, with 8 bases remaining between them. CDR3 in amino acids: CASSLEAGNTGELFF. The CDR3 coding sequence is TGTGCCAGCAGCTTGGAGGCCGGTAACACCGGGGAGCTGTTTTTT.

This clone was seen a single time. This chain joins TRBV5-1 and TRBJ2-3, with TRBD1 matching 7 bases. The CDR3 is made up of 14 amino acids. The ends lost 1 base at V and 4 bases at J; junction bases unmatched: 3. Germline-derived CDR1 and CDR2 are SGHRS and YFSETQ. The CDR3 DNA reads as TGCGCCAGCAGCTTGCTCACAGGGGCAGATACGCAGTATTTT. This codes for CASSLLTGADTQYF.

The chain recombines TRBV30 with TRBJ2-4; no definite D call. CDR1 GTSNPN and CDR2 SVGIG come from the germline V gene (reference sequence). CDR3 size: 15 residues. V was pared by 1 base and J by 0 bases, with 10 bases between. The CDR3 protein is CAWSADDPAKNIQYF. In DNA, the CDR3 is TGTGCCTGGAGTGCCGATGACCCAGCCAAAAACATTCAGTACTTC.

In DNA, the CDR3 is TGTGCCTGGAGTAGGGGGGCCTCCTACAATGAGCAGTTCTTC. Amino acid sequence: CAWSRGASYNEQFF. V is TRBV30 and J is TRBJ2-1, with D perhaps matching TRBD1 or TRBD2 (6 bases each). V was clipped by 2 bases and J by 0 bases, with 8 bases between them. The CDR3 spans 14 residues. Germline V CDR1 and CDR2: GTSNPN, SVGIG (reference sequence).

The chain uses TRBV23-1 and TRBJ1-1; TRBD1 aligns across 8 bases. TRBV23-1 is placed among ORFs of uncertain function. CDR3 length: 18 residues. CDR3 nucleotides: TGCAGTCCTCGGGGAAGCTCACAAAAACAGGGGGGGAACACTGAAGCTTTCTTT. It is translated as CSPRGSSQKQGGNTEAFF.

The CDR3: CASSVADRISTDTQYF. In DNA form, the CDR3 reads TGTGCCAGCAGTGTGGCGGACAGGATTAGCACAGATACGCAGTATTTT. The gene calls are TRBV6-1 and TRBJ2-3, with 7 bases fitting TRBD1. The CDR3 is 16 amino acids. CDR1 and CDR2 (germline): MNHNS, SASEGT. V gave up 4 bases and J gave up 0 bases; unmatched junction bases: 7.

A few counts support this clone. The rearrangement joins TRBV10-3 to TRBJ2-7; either TRBD1 or TRBD2 may fit D (5 bases each). The germline V gene encodes CDR1 ENHRY and CDR2 SYGVKD. V lost 6 bases, J lost 8 bases, and 11 bases lay in between. The CDR3 contains 11 residues. The CDR3 nucleotides are TGTGCCATCAGGGTGGGGGTCAAGCAGTACTTC. As protein: CAIRVGVKQYF.

This clone was seen a single time. The chain has TRBV27 and TRBJ2-7, with D perhaps TRBD1 or TRBD2 (5 bases each). Germline V gene lookup returns CDR1 MNHEY and CDR2 SMNVEV (reference sequence). CDR3 length equals 14 residues. The V end lost 4 bases, the J end lost 2 bases, and 12 bases lay between the germline ends. The CDR3 sequence is CASSSPGPPYEQYF. The DNA of the CDR3 is TGTGCCAGCAGTTCCCCGGGACCCCCCTACGAGCAGTACTTC.

The J gene is TRBJ2-7, the V gene TRBV6-6; D uncertain. The CDR3 is 13 amino acids. Per germline, CDR1 MNHNY and CDR2 SVGAGI (reference sequence). V gave up 7 bases and J gave up 3 bases, with 13 bases separating them. The CDR3 region has the DNA TGTGCCAGCACCGACCCCCGGGTCTACGAGCAGTACTTC. Protein: CASTDPRVYEQYF.

The rearrangement joins TRBV5-5 to TRBJ2-7; 11 nucleotides match TRBD1. This CDR3 has 15 amino acids. With V trimmed by 4 bases and J by 7 bases, 10 bases remained unmatched. Germline V gene sequence: CDR1 SGHKS, CDR2 YYEKEE (reference sequence). The CDR3 here is CASSPIGQGAGEQYF. The CDR3 coding sequence is TGTGCCAGCAGCCCTATCGGACAGGGGGCGGGGGAGCAGTACTTC.